This T cell receptor beta chain was captured by sequencing in a study of blood T cell repertoires in COVID-19. With 5 bases clipped from V and 7 bases from J, the junction kept 9 bases outside the gene matches. The CDR3 extends over 14 amino acids. Germline V gives CDR1 SGHVS, CDR2 FNYEAQ. Sequenced by immunoSEQ multiplex PCR; TCRdb stores in-frame clones only, minus some. The sample has about 170,000 clones; 70% to 90% are singletons. Sequences were obtained from PBMCs or T cells enriched from blood (not recorded which). The sequence derives from a woman aged 45-65 years who had recovered from COVID-19. The rearrangement joins TRBV7-6 to TRBJ1-2; 8 bases agree with TRBD1. The DNA for the CDR3 is TGTGCCAGCAGCCCTAGACAGGGGCCCACTGGCTACACCTTC. Amino acid sequence: CASSPRQGPTGYTF. Full variable domain (rest looked up from reference TRBV7-6 and TRBJ1-2): GAGVSQSPRYKVTKRGQDVALRCDPISGHVSLYWYRQALGQGPEFLTYFNYEAQQDKSGLPNDRFSAERPEGSISTLTIQRTEQRDSAMYRCASSPRQGPTGYTFGSGTRLTVV.